This T cell receptor beta chain was identified in a study of blood T cell repertoires in COVID-19. For the study at large: Samples came from the United States, Italy and Spain, spanning acute and convalescent COVID-19. Sample material is recorded as cDNA or gDNA derived from T cells, B-cell-depleted T cells, or PBMCs.

Per the authors' pipeline: Estimation of nucleated cell counts relied on the amplification of reference gene primers. Profiled with immunoSEQ multiplex PCR; TCRdb holds only in-frame clones, not every one. The V and J calls and clone size come from that table; D and trimming were worked out from the DNA. The profile covers a few hundred thousand clones, with 90% appearing a single time and under 2.5% taken by the ten largest. The sequence was obtained from a woman in her sixties or seventies with COVID-19, enrolled during active disease. The sample was peripheral blood.

The CDR3 DNA reads TGTGCCAGTAGGACAAAGGGGGCAGATTCACCCCTCCACTTT. Amino acids: CASRTKGADSPLHF. The V call is TRBV19, the J call TRBJ1-6, with TRBD1 matching 7 bases. The CDR3 is 14 amino acids. Germline V lookup: CDR1 LNHDA, CDR2 SQIVND (reference sequence). Unmatched junction bases numbered 7, after V lost 6 bases and J lost 8 bases.